Shown below are 9 T cell receptor beta chains from a single sample sequenced in a study of CD8+CD57+ T cells in acquired aplastic anemia. Profiling of TCR beta VDJ combinations and CDR3 sequences used genomic DNA as template. Each CDR3 protein is one row after TCRdb ran MiXCR on the reads. The sample includes hundreds of thousands of distinct CDR3 sequences, 55% to 70% seen only once; the top ten take 3% to 5%. Sequencing input: sorted CD4+, CD8+, or CD8+CD57+ T cells (not recorded which) from PBMCs. Receptor source: a human donor in good health, serving as a control.

On this clonotype: A junction boundary mismatches the germline segment, possibly from a read error. This chain joins TRBV7-2 and TRBJ1-1; 8 positions match TRBD1. The CDR3 has 14 amino acids. From germline, CDR1 is SGHTA and CDR2 FQGNSA. CDR3 DNA: TGTGCCTGCAGCTTAGTTTACAGGGGGATCAACGAGCACTTT. It yields the protein CACSLVYRGINEHF.

The genes are TRBV19 and TRBJ2-7; D is uncertain. The germline V gene has CDR1 LNHDA and CDR2 SQIVND (reference sequence). CDR3 length: 13 amino acids. The V gene lost 3 bases and the J gene lost 3 bases, with 9 bases spanning the gap. For the CDR3, the DNA is TGTGCCAGTAGTATCAGTTTCTTCTACGAGCAGTACTTC. It translates to CASSISFFYEQYF.

The chain couples TRBV11-3 to TRBJ1-5, with a weak D call TRBD1 (6 bases). Germline values: CDR1 SGHNT, CDR2 YENEEA. The V end lost 6 bases, the J end lost 5 bases, and 14 bases lay between the germline ends. This CDR3 is built from 14 residues. The CDR3 sequence: CASRGASRHQPQHF. The CDR3 region has the DNA TGTGCCAGCAGGGGGGCATCTAGGCATCAGCCCCAGCATTTT.

The rearrangement links TRBV19 to TRBJ1-2; 7 bases align to TRBD1. The CDR3 length is 16 residues. Germline CDR1 is LNHDA and CDR2 is SQIVND (reference sequence). Unmatched junction bases numbered 9, after V lost 3 bases and J lost 2 bases. DNA of the CDR3: TGTGCCAGTAGTATCGAGCGGTCAGGGGGGAACTATGGCTACACCTTC. Translation: CASSIERSGGNYGYTF.

This clonotype was recorded only once. V and J are TRBV12-5 and TRBJ1-1, with D perhaps TRBD1 (5 bases). Germline loops: CDR1 LGHNT, CDR2 FRNRAP. Trimming took 4 bases from V and 5 from J, leaving 14 bases between them. The CDR3 is 14 amino acids. The CDR3 DNA is TGTGCTAGTGGTTATACAGGAGGGGAGACTGAAGCTTTCTTT. Translation gives CASGYTGGETEAFF.

A note on this clonotype: One end of the junction varies from germline; a read error may be responsible. This sequence joins TRBV7-2 and TRBJ1-4, with D perhaps TRBD1 (5 bases). Germline CDR1 is SGHTA and CDR2 is FQGNSA. This CDR3 region has 14 residues. The CDR3: CASSLGTGGQNLFF. CDR3 nucleotide sequence: TGTGCCAGCAGCTTGGGGACTGGGGGTCAAAACCTGTTTTTT. The complete variable domain, with remaining parts taken from reference TRBV7-2 and TRBJ1-4, reads GAGVSQSPSNKVTEKGKDVELRCDPISGHTALYWYRQSLGQGLEFLIYFQGNSAPDKSGLPSDRFSAERTGGSVSTLTIQRTQQEDSAVYLCASSLGTGGQNLFFGSGTQLSVL.

The rearrangement uses TRBV9 and TRBJ2-7; TRBD2 is a possible D gene (7 bases). V was clipped by 3 bases and J by 5 bases, with 18 bases between them. Germline V gene sequence: CDR1 SGDLS, CDR2 YYNGEE. This CDR3 is 15 amino acids long. This CDR3 reads CASSAGRGGSNEQYF. CDR3 nucleotide sequence: TGTGCCAGCAGCGCCGGAAGGGGGGGGTCCAACGAGCAGTACTTC.

In its sample, this clonotype was seen a few times. The CDR3 protein is CASSLLHSVGKSNQPQHF. The CDR3 coding sequence is TGTGCCAGCAGCTTACTCCACAGTGTGGGTAAAAGCAATCAGCCCCAGCATTTT. V gene TRBV7-8 combines with J gene TRBJ1-5; D is unclear. Germline V gene lookup returns CDR1 SGHVS and CDR2 FQNEAQ. V was pared by 2 bases and J by 1 base, with 18 bases between. This CDR3 is built from 18 residues.

The V and J genes are TRBV15 and TRBJ2-2; the D gene is possibly TRBD2 (6 bases). V was clipped by 0 bases and J by 5 bases, with 10 bases between them. This CDR3 contains 15 residues. CDR1 and CDR2 from the germline V gene are LNHNV and YYDKDF (reference sequence). CDR3 nucleotides: TGTGCCACCAGCAGAGAAGTAGGGAGGACCGGGGAGCTGTTTTTT. It yields the protein CATSREVGRTGELFF.